This T cell receptor (beta chain) was recorded in a study of T cells in Graves' hyperthyroidism and ophthalmopathy (dated by TCRdb to between 2018 and 2021). Some background on the complete study: To identify distinguishing TCR V-J signatures, a discovery cohort of some 100 patients was used, comprising 43 with Graves' ophthalmopathy and 57 with stable Graves' hyperthyroidism. Prospective prediction of ophthalmopathy was tested in an independent validation cohort of 18 to 20 hyperthyroidism patients and some 17 patients who later progressed to ophthalmopathy. Thyroid tissue and blood T-cell repertoires from six Graves' hyperthyroidism patients were also compared in the study. Once sampling was done, hyperthyroidism patients were given methimazole at a starting dose of 30 mg daily, whereas ophthalmopathy patients were given high-dose intravenous methylprednisolone. The paper reports TCR Vbeta CDR3 sequencing of fewer than 150 peripheral blood samples: around 45 ophthalmopathy, around 80 hyperthyroidism and approximately 17 progressor patients. The 95 to 100 discovery patients were divided at random into training and test sets in a 7:3 ratio. Broader findings and caveats from the paper: No statistical method was used to fix the sample size in advance, and group allocation was not hidden from the investigators. Ophthalmopathy was separated from stable hyperthyroidism by a 13 V-J signature model, with roughly 88% sensitivity and around 81% specificity obtained in cross-validation and 80%/75% obtained in testing. Most expanded thyroid clonotypes (frequency above 0.001) were also detected in blood, a finding suggesting that blood repertoires may reflect thyroid immune responses. In validation, the model predicted progression to ophthalmopathy a median of approximately 6.6 months before onset, with around 70% sensitivity and roughly 72% specificity.

To note about this clonotype: Its antigen specificity is not known. Base qualities were left out, and no much larger clone turns up one base away.

The CDR3 runs 13 residues from the cysteine to the phenylalanine. The only DNA kept is the CDR3, 39 bases in frame from the first base. The germline V gene encodes CDR1 LGHNT and CDR2 FRNRAP. V was cut back by 7 bases and J by 7 bases, leaving a gap of 16 bases between them. TCR beta CDR3 regions were amplified from RNA transcripts. The TCR CDR3 was subjected to a first round of RT-PCR using the HTBI primer set and the Qiagen OneStep RT-PCR kit. Libraries were constructed in a second round of multiplex PCR, after which size selection and purification were performed. Sequencing of the libraries was done on an Illumina HiSeq2000 using paired-end 100 bp reads. The authors' pipeline ran thus. SOAPnuke was used to process the raw data, with reads discarded if the reads contained adapters or uncalled bases, had a mean Phred below 15, or lacked an exact constant-primer or identifier match. COPE v1.2.5 was used to merge high-quality paired reads, and clonotypes were defined as unique nucleotide sequences. MiTCR v1.1 was used to align the clonotypes against IMGT TRBV, TRBD and TRBJ reference segments. Only V-J combinations with frequency above 0.0001, covering about 99% of repertoires, were analysed. The TCS score was defined as F50 (clonal expansion) divided by E x V (chaos), with BLOSUM62-based TCRdist calculated between CDR3 peptides within each V-J. Welch's t-statistics and random forest reduced roughly 540 V-J features to around 14, which were used in a naive Bayes classifier (R e1071). The similarity between thyroid and blood repertoires was quantified using the Morisita-Horn index. TCRdb cleaned the public reads at Q25 with fastp, built clones with MiXCR and kept in-frame beta chains. A single entry per CDR3 protein holds the most common genes and DNA from its merged rows. The V and J calls, along with clone size, are taken from TCRdb and not from the paper's own processing. In this sample the table shows more than 550,000 distinct CDR3 sequences, 45% of which occur a single time. The ten largest clones capture less than 9% of the sample.

The study excluded patients with uncontrolled infections, other autoimmune diseases, pregnancy or lactation. Diagnoses were established on the basis of clinical symptoms, serum thyroxine and TRAb, thyroid ultrasound, and orbital computed tomography. Total RNA was extracted with Trizol reagent, and quality was checked on an Agilent 2100 Bioanalyzer. The V gene is TRBV12-5 and the J gene is TRBJ2-5; the D gene is perhaps TRBD1 or TRBD2, each of them matching over 6 bases. The sequenced sample was peripheral blood or thyroid tissue (not recorded which). This sequence was found in an adult man with Graves' disease, either hyperthyroidism or ophthalmopathy (not recorded which). In nucleotides, the sequence is TGTGCTAGTGCCTTGGGGGGCTTAGGGACCCAGTACTTC. This gives the protein CASALGGLGTQYF.